The 14 T cell receptor beta chains in this list originate from one sample, sequenced in a study of tumor-infiltrating lymphocytes in primary liver carcinoma. Both blood RNA, taken from unsorted whole blood, and germline DNA were extracted. From 500 ng of total RNA, TCR beta-specific cDNA was reverse-transcribed using a constant-region primer. Library construction for TCR beta comprised three nested multiplex PCR rounds performed with slightly modified ARM-PCR. The first two PCR rounds used TRBV1-TRBV30 primers with a Cbeta primer, nine to ten cycles each. TCRdb called the multiplex PCR reads again in MiXCR, with one record for every CDR3 protein. The data hold 250,000 to 350,000 distinct CDR3 sequences, with around three fifths observed a single time. The source material was peripheral blood. The receptors originated from a woman between 25 and 40 years old with primary liver carcinoma and hepatitis B virus infection.

This clonotype has more than one count but fewer than ten. The genes are TRBV5-6 and TRBJ2-3; D may be TRBD2 (5 bases). The CDR3 consists of 15 residues. Germline V CDR1 and CDR2: SGHDT, YYEEEE. V lost 4 bases and J 5 bases, leaving 17 bases between the germline ends. The chain's CDR3 is CASSADWVGEDTQYF. CDR3 DNA sequence: TGTGCCAGCAGCGCGGATTGGGTGGGAGAAGATACGCAGTATTTT.

The rearrangement uses TRBV6-6 and TRBJ1-6; 7 positions agree with TRBD1. Germline lookup yields CDR1 MNHNY and CDR2 SVGAGI (reference sequence). Trimming took 4 bases from V and 9 from J; bases not matched to a gene: 9. The CDR3 length is 15 residues. DNA of the CDR3: TGTGCCAGCAGTTCAACAGGGGTCGATGGTTCACCCCTCCACTTT. It codes for CASSSTGVDGSPLHF.

The J gene is TRBJ1-6, the V gene TRBV28; D might be TRBD1 (5 bases). Trimming removed 6 bases at V and 6 bases at J, with 12 bases between. Germline V lookup: CDR1 MDHEN, CDR2 SYDVKM. The CDR3 is made up of 14 amino acids. The CDR3 region is CASSQDQGNSPLHF. The CDR3 DNA reads TGTGCCAGCAGCCAGGACCAGGGTAATTCACCCCTCCACTTT.

This clonotype was counted a few times. The CDR3 spells CASSYSGGRSTDTQYF. The DNA for the CDR3 is TGTGCCAGCAGTTACTCTGGTGGGCGTAGCACAGATACGCAGTATTTT. The chain has TRBV6-5 and TRBJ2-3; the D is unclear. The CDR3 is 16 amino acids. The germline V gene has CDR1 MNHEY and CDR2 SVGAGI. With 0 bases removed from V and 0 bases from J, the gap between germline ends came to 10 bases.

J is TRBJ2-3 and V is TRBV28; 11 positions agree with TRBD2. The germline V gene encodes CDR1 MDHEN and CDR2 SYDVKM. V was pared by 4 bases and J by 5 bases, with 11 bases of the junction left unmatched. The CDR3 consists of 17 residues. CDR3 loop: CASSSTLAGGVKDTQYF. Here the CDR3 DNA reads TGTGCCAGCAGTTCGACCCTAGCGGGAGGAGTCAAAGATACGCAGTATTTT.

Points on this clonotype: A read error may account for a junction end that differs from germline. V and J are TRBV6-1 and TRBJ2-1, with D possibly called TRBD1 or TRBD2 (5 bases each). The germline V gene encodes CDR1 MNHNS and CDR2 SASEGT. There are 15 residues in the CDR3. Written as DNA, the CDR3 is TGTGCCAACAGTACCGGGACCAATTCCTACAATGAGCAGTTCTTC. Its protein product is CANSTGTNSYNEQFF.

This clonotype was detected many times. The chain couples TRBV29-1 to TRBJ2-1; 8 nucleotides align to TRBD1. CDR3 length: 14 residues. Germline V gives CDR1 SQVTM, CDR2 ANQGSEA. V gave up 5 bases and J gave up 6 bases; unmatched junction bases: 9. The CDR3 nucleotides are TGCAGCGTTCCCCGACAGGGGTATCTCAATGAGCAGTTCTTC. It specifies CSVPRQGYLNEQFF.

J is TRBJ2-6 and V is TRBV12-3 or TRBV12-4; D may be TRBD1 (5 bases). The CDR3 runs to 15 residues. This CDR3 is CVTKGRLAGANVLTF. The CDR3, as DNA: TGTGTCACCAAGGGGCGGCTGGCTGGGGCCAACGTCCTGACTTTC.

Regarding this clonotype: As the CDR3 is not closed by the conserved phenylalanine or tryptophan, this likely results from a read error. The CDR3 coding sequence is TGTGCCAGCAACCTCCAGGGTGAAGCTTTCATT. The encoded protein is CASNLQGEAFI. This chain uses TRBV12-3 or TRBV12-4 with TRBJ1-1; tentatively, D is TRBD1 (5 bases). This CDR3 has 11 residues. Trimming left V 7 bases short and J 7 bases short, with 10 bases between.

V is TRBV28 and J is TRBJ2-1; D perhaps matches TRBD2 (5 bases). This CDR3 comprises 16 residues. CDR1 is MDHEN, CDR2 SYDVKM, per germline. Trimming took 11 bases from V and 0 from J, leaving 20 bases between them. CDR3 amino acids: CAVHSLSGSSYNEQFF. CDR3 nucleotide sequence: TGTGCCGTACACTCCCTGAGCGGAAGCTCCTACAATGAGCAGTTCTTC.

A word on this clonotype: Compared with germline, one end of the junction differs, possibly owing to a read error. This chain links TRBV11-3 with TRBJ2-1; 12 nucleotides match TRBD2. The CDR3 extends over 18 amino acids. The germline V gene encodes CDR1 SGHNT and CDR2 YENEEA. CDR3 nucleotides: TGTGCCAGCAGCCTAGCTGAAACTAGCGGGAGGACCGTCAATGAGCTGTTCTTC. Amino acids: CASSLAETSGRTVNELFF.

On this clonotype: One end of the junction is discordant with germline, which a read error may explain. The chain has TRBV12-3 or TRBV12-4 and TRBJ2-3, with D possibly being TRBD2 (6 bases). The CDR3 loop spans 16 amino acids. Written as DNA, the CDR3 is TGTGGCAGCAACTCCAGGGTGGGGGGAACCACAGATACGCAGTATTTT. This gives the protein CGSNSRVGGTTDTQYF.

The chain combines TRBV12-3 or TRBV12-4 with TRBJ2-3; the D gene is possibly TRBD1 (5 bases). The CDR3 has 15 amino acids. The V and J ends lost 6 bases and 7 bases respectively, with 20 bases between them. The CDR3 is CASSSDKGLRNTQYF. The CDR3, as DNA: TGTGCCAGCAGCTCGGACAAGGGGCTACGAAATACGCAGTATTTT.

The chain has TRBV11-2 and TRBJ2-3, with D possibly TRBD2 on 5 matching bases. V shed 2 bases and J shed 4 bases, with 13 bases lying between them. The germline gives CDR1 SGHAT, CDR2 FQNNGV. The CDR3 is 15 residues long. The DNA of the CDR3 is TGTGCCAGCAGCTTAATGTCCGGACTGGCAGATACGCAGTATTTT. This encodes CASSLMSGLADTQYF.